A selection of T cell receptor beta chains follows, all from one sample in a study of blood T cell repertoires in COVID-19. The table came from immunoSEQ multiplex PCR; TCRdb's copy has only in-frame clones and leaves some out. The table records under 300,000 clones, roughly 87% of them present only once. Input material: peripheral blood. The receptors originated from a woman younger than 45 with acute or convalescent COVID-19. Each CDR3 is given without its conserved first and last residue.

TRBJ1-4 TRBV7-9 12 ASRREASNEKLF
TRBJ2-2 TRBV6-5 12 ASSYLRTSGELF
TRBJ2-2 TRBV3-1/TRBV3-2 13 ASSQDLTPGTELF
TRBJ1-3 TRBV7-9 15 ASSLIAAAPSGNTIY
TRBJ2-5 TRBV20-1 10 SASSGQETQY
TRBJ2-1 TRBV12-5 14 ASGLVPAGAYNEQF
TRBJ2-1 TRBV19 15 ASSINPQGSSYNEQF
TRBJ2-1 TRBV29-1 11 SVAGLSNNEQF
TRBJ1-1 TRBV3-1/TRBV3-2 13 ASSRRVLYGTEAF
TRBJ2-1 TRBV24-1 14 ATSDPTSPSYNEQF
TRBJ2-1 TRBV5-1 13 ASSSGLAVPNEQF
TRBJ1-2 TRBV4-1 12 ASSHDSTNYGYT
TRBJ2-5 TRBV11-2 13 ASSSGDRASETQY
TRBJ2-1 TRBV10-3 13 AISPTGLTYNEQF
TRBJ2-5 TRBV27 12 ASGLAGAGETQY
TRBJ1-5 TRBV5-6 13 ASSRTGRRNQPQH
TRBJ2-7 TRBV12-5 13 ASGKAGTGTYEQY
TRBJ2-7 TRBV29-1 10 SVRGSGIEQY
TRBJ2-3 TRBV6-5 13 ASSWQAGVGDTQY
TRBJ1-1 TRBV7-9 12 ATTHRRINTEAF
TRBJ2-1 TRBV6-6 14 ASSATSGRAENEQF
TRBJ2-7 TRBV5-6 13 ASSFGTSGRYEQY
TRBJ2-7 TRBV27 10 ASSSDSYEQY
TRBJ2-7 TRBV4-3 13 ASSQGLGPSYEQY
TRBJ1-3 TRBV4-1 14 ASSPLSGYSGNTIY
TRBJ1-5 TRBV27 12 ASGTGLGNQPQH
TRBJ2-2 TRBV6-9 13 ASRPGQGNTGELF
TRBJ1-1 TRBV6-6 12 ASRQGFANTEAF
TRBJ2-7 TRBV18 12 ASSPQAQGNEQY
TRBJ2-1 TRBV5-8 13 ASQPLAISYNEQF
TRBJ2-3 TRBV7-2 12 ASSSLRGTDTQY
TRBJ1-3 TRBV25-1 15 ASSEYSNSGDGNTIY
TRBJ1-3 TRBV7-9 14 ASSLVASPSGNTIY
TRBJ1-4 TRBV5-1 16 ASSLVMTGAATNEKLF
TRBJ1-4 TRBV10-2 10 ASSDVQGELF
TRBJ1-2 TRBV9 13 ASSVRGRGSNGYT
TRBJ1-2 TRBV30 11 AWSRDRPYGYT